The source of this TCR beta chain is a study of CD8 T cells in Susac syndrome. Whole-study results and caveats: It was acknowledged by the study that relatively few individuals were included in its TCR sequencing and HLA analysis.

The T cells that were sequenced for TCR beta were CD8+ and CD4+ cells from blood. CDR1 and CDR2 (germline): LNHDA, SQIVND (reference sequence). Trimming shortened V by 6 bases and J by 3 bases, and 12 bases separated the two germline ends. The CDR3 length is 14 residues. For this clonotype: Its antigen is unidentified.

RNA in amounts of roughly 0.5 to 1 ug was reverse transcribed with random hexamers. It was immunoSEQ multiplex PCR that amplified TCR beta CDR3 across 54 Vbeta and 13 Jbeta. TCRdb redid the calling of the immunoSEQ multiplex PCR reads with MiXCR, one entry per CDR3 protein. The sample consists of about 300,000 distinct CDR3 sequences, roughly 90% of them appearing once. The specimen sequenced was CD8+ T cells from PBMCs. The chain uses TRBV19 and TRBJ1-5; tentative D call: TRBD1 (6 bases). The TCR was taken from a human donor with multiple sclerosis. The CDR3 nucleotides read TGTGCCAGTAGACATAGGGACACCAATCAGCCCCAGCATTTT. Translating it yields CASRHRDTNQPQHF.